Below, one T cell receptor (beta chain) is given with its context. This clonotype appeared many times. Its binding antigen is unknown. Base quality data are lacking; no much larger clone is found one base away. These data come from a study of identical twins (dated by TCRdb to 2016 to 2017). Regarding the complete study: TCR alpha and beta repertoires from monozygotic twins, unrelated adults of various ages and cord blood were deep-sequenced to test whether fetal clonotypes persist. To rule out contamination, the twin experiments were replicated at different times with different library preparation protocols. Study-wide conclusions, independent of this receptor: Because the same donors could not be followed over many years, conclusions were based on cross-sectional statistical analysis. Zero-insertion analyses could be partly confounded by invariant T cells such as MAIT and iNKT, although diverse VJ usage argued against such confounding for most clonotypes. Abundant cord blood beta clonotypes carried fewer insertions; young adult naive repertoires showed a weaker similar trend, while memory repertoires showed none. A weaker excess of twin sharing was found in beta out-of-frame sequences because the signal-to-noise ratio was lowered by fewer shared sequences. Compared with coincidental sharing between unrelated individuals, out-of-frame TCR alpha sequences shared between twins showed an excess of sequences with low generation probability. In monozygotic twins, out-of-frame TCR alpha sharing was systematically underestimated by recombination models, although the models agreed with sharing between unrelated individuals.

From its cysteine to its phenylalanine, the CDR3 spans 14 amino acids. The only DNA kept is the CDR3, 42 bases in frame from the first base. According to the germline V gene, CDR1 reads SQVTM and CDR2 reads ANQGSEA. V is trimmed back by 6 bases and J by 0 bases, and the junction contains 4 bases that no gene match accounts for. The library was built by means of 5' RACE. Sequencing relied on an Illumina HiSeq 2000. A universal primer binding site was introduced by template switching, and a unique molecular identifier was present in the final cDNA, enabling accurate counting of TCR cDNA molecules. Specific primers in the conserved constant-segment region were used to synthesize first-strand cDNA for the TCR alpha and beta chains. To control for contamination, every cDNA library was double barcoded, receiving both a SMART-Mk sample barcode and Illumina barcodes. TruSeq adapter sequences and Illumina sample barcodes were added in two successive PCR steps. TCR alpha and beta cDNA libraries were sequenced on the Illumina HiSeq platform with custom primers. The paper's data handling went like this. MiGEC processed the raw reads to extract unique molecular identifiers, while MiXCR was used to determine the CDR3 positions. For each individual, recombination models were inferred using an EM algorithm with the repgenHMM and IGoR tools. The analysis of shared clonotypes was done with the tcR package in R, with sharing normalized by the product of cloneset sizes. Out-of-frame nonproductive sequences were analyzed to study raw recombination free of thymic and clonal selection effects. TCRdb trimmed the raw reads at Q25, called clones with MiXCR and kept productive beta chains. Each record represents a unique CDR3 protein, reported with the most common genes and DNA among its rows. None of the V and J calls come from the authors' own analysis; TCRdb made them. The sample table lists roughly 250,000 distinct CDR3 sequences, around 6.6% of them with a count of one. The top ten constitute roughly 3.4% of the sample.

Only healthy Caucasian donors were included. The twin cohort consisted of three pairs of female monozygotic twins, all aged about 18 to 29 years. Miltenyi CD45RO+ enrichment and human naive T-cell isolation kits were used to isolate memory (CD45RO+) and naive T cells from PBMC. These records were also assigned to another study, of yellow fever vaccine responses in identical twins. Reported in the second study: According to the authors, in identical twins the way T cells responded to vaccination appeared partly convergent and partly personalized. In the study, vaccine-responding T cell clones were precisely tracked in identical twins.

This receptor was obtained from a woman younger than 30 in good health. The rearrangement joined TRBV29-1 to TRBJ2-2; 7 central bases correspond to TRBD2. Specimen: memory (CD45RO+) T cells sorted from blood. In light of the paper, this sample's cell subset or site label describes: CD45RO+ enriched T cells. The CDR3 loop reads CSVWGGTNTGELFF. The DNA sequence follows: TGCAGCGTATGGGGGGGAACGAACACCGGGGAGCTGTTTTTT.